This TCR beta chain emerged from a study of cytomegalovirus exposure and HLA in healthy donors. Germline V gene data show CDR1 as SGHTA and CDR2 as FQGNSA. The CDR3 is made up of 16 amino acids. After removal of 1 base from V and 1 base from J, the junction contained 2 bases not matched to a gene. PCR involved 60 Vbeta and 13 Jbeta primers. Assay used: immunoSEQ multiplex PCR; TCRdb lists only in-frame clones, some missing. This sample has 200,000 to 250,000 clones; 85% occur once, and the top ten carry about 1.2%. The rearrangement links TRBV7-2 to TRBJ2-3, with 10 nucleotides matching TRBD2. Source material: PBMCs. The clonotype was recovered from a human donor in good health. CDR3 nucleotides: TGTGCCAGCAGCTTAGTGGGGACTAGCGGCACAGATACGCAGTATTTT. This gives the protein CASSLVGTSGTDTQYF. Full variable domain (outside the CDR3, taken from reference TRBV7-2 and TRBJ2-3): GAGVSQSPSNKVTEKGKDVELRCDPISGHTALYWYRQSLGQGLEFLIYFQGNSAPDKSGLPSDRFSAERTGGSVSTLTIQRTQQEDSAVYLCASSLVGTSGTDTQYFGPGTRLTVL.